Reported below is one TCR beta chain. This sample was taken from a study of shared clonotypes between healthy human individuals. In germline, CDR1 is MDHEN, CDR2 SYDVKM. Trimming stripped 3 bases from V and 2 bases from J, with 10 bases between. This CDR3 is built from 15 residues. The assay was immunoSEQ multiplex PCR, and TCRdb's table has in-frame clones only and misses some. The sample has hundreds of thousands of clones, 97% seen once. This receptor was taken from a woman in her twenties or thirties in good health. The material sequenced was naive CD4+ T cells sorted from blood. Subset given: CD45RA+ positively selected. V and J are TRBV28 and TRBJ2-2; D possibly corresponds to TRBD1 (6 bases). The CDR3 DNA is TGTGCCAGCAGTTTGGCAGGGGTCAACACCGGGGAGCTGTTTTTT. Residues: CASSLAGVNTGELFF.